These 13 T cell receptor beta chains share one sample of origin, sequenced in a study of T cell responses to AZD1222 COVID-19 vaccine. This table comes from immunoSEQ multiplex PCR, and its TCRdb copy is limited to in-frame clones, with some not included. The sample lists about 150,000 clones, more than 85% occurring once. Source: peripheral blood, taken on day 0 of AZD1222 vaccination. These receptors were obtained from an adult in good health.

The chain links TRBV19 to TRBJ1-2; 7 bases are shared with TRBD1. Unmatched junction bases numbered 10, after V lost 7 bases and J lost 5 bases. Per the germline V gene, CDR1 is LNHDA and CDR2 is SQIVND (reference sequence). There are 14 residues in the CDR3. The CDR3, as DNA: TGTGCCAGTACCCGAGAAGACAGGGTGTATGGCTACACCTTC. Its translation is CASTREDRVYGYTF.

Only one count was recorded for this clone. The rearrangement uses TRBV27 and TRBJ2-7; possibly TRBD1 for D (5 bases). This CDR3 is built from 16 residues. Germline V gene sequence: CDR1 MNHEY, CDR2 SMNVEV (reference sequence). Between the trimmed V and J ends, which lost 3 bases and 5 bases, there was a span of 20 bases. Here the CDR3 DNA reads TGTGCCAGCAGTTTGGTTTTGGAGCAGGGTCCCCACGAGCAGTACTTC. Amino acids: CASSLVLEQGPHEQYF.

The CDR3 DNA is TGTGCCAGCTCACAGGGGAGCTCCTACAATGAGCAGTTCTTC. Its translation is CASSQGSSYNEQFF. The rearrangement links TRBV6-5 to TRBJ2-1; TRBD1 agrees at 7 bases. The CDR3 totals 14 residues. Germline assignment: CDR1 MNHEY and CDR2 SVGAGI. V lost 8 bases, J lost 0 bases, and 4 bases stayed unmatched.

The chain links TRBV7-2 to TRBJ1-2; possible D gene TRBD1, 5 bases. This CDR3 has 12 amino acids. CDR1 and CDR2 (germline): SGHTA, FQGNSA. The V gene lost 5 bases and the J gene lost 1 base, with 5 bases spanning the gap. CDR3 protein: CASSRGNYGYTF. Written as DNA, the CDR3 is TGTGCCAGCAGCAGGGGTAACTATGGCTACACCTTC.

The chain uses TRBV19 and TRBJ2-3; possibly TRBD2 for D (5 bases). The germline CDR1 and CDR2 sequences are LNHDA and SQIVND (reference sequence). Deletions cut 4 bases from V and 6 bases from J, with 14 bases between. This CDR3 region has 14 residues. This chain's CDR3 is CASSTRPGGDTQYF. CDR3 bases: TGTGCCAGTAGTACCCGGCCCGGCGGGGATACGCAGTATTTT. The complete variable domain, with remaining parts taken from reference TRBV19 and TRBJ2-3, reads DGGITQSPKYLFRKEGQNVTLSCEQNLNHDAMYWYRQDPGQGLRLIYYSQIVNDFQKGDIAEGYSVSREKKESFPLTVTSAQKNPTAFYLCASSTRPGGDTQYFGPGTRLTVL.

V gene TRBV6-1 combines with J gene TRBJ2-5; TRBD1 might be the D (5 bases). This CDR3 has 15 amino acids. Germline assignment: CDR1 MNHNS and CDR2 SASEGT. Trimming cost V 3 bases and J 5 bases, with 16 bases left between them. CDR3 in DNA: TGTGCCAGCAGTGAGGGGCAGCACATAGGGGAGACCCAGTACTTC. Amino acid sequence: CASSEGQHIGETQYF.

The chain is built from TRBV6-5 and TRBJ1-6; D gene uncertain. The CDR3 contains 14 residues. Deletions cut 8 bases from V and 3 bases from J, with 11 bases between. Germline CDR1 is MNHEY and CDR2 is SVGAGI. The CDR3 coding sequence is TGTGCCAGCGCTCCTAACAACTATAATTCACCCCTCCACTTT. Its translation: CASAPNNYNSPLHF.

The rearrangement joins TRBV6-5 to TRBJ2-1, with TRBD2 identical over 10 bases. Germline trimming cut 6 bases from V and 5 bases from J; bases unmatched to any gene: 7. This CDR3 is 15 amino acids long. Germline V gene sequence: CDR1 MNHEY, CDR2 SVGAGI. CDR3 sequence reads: CASSYGTSADNEQFF. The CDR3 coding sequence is TGTGCCAGCAGCTATGGGACTAGCGCCGACAATGAGCAGTTCTTC.

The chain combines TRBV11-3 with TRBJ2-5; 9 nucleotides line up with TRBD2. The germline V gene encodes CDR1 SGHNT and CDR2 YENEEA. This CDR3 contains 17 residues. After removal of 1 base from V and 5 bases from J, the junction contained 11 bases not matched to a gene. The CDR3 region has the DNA TGTGCCAGCAGCTTAGGTGACTCGCGGGGGGGCATGGAGACCCAGTACTTC. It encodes CASSLGDSRGGMETQYF.

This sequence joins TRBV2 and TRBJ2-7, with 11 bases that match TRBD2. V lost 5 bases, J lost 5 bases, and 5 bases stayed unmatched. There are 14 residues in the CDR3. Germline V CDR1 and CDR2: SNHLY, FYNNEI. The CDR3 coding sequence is TGTGCCAGCAGTCAACTAGCGGGAGTCGACGAGCAGTACTTC. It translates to CASSQLAGVDEQYF.

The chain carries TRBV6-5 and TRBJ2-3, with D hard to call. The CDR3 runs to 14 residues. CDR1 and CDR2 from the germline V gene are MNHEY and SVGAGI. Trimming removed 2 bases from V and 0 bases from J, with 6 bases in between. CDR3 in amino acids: CASSYLGSTDTQYF. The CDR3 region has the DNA TGTGCCAGCAGTTACCTCGGTAGCACAGATACGCAGTATTTT.

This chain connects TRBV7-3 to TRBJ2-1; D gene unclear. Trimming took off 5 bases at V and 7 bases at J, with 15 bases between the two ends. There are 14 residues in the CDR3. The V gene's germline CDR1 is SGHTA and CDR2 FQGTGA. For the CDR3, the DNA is TGTGCCAGCAGCCCCGCCGACCAAAGGAATGAGCAGTTCTTC. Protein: CASSPADQRNEQFF.

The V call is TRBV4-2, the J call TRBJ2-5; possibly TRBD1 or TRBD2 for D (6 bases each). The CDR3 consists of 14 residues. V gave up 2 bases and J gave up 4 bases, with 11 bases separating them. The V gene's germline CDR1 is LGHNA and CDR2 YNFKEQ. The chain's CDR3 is CASSQMGGPETQYF. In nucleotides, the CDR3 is TGTGCCAGCAGCCAAATGGGGGGCCCAGAGACCCAGTACTTC.